This T cell receptor beta chain was retrieved from a study of post-analysis software for immune sequencing data. On this clonotype itself: No antigen is known for it.

Germline V lookup: CDR1 SEHNR, CDR2 FQNEAQ (reference sequence). This CDR3 is built from 18 residues. V was clipped by 5 bases and J by 5 bases; unmatched bases: 13. Unique molecular identifiers were present in the TCR beta cDNA libraries. A population of about 0.85 to 11 million T cells gave rise to about 500,000 cDNA molecules. From the PCR reads, TCRdb called clonotypes with MiXCR, one entry per CDR3 protein. The sample includes roughly 870,000 distinct CDR3 sequences, approximately 57% of them seen just once. Study-level points and caveats: Batch-matched samples strongly co-clustered by F measure. There was significantly lower normalized Chao1 diversity in multiple sclerosis patients than in controls. TRBV segments more frequent in patients than in controls numbered roughly 5 and included TRBV5-6, TRBV5-1 and TRBV20-1.

The V call is TRBV7-9, the J call TRBJ2-5; 14 bases fit TRBD2. This receptor was taken from a girl between 10 and 17 years old with multiple sclerosis. Sequencing was done on a sample of blood. This CDR3 is CASSRMTSGRVGRETQYF. The CDR3 DNA reads as TGTGCCAGCAGCCGAATGACTAGCGGGAGGGTGGGTCGCGAGACCCAGTACTTC.